A single sample gave rise to the 26 T cell receptor beta chains below, sequenced in a study of blood T cell repertoires in COVID-19. TCRdb's copy holds only in-frame clones and misses some; the assay was immunoSEQ multiplex PCR. The repertoire holds approximately 170,000 clones, with 70% to 90% as singletons. Sample: peripheral blood. The receptors stem from a woman aged 80 or older with COVID-19, enrolled during active disease.

The chain carries TRBV19 and TRBJ1-2; 8 nucleotides match TRBD1. With 3 bases clipped from V and 2 bases from J, the junction kept 5 bases outside the gene matches. The CDR3 consists of 15 residues. CDR1 is LNHDA and CDR2 is SQIVND in the germline V gene (reference sequence). The CDR3 coding sequence is TGTGCCAGTAGTATTGGGACAGGCGTGAACTATGGCTACACCTTC. It encodes CASSIGTGVNYGYTF.

The J gene is TRBJ1-5, the V gene TRBV7-2; D is unclear. V lost 2 bases, J lost 0 bases, and 8 bases lay in between. Germline CDR1 SGHTA, CDR2 FQGNSA. This CDR3 has 15 amino acids. Here the CDR3 DNA reads TGTGCCAGCAGCTTAACCCAGTATAGCAATCAGCCCCAGCATTTT. Protein: CASSLTQYSNQPQHF.

The CDR3 sequence: CASSLAGPYEQYF. CDR3 coding DNA: TGTGCCAGCAGCCTAGCGGGCCCCTACGAGCAGTACTTC. The chain carries TRBV3-1 (or the pseudogene TRBV3-2) and TRBJ2-7, with 7 positions matching TRBD2. V gave up 4 bases and J gave up 2 bases; unmatched junction bases: 2. The CDR3 consists of 13 residues. CDR1 LGHDT and CDR2 YNNKEL come from the germline V gene (reference sequence).

The chain carries TRBV7-2 and TRBJ2-7; a possible D gene is TRBD1 (6 bases). V was clipped by 5 bases and J by 6 bases, with 17 bases between them. The length of the CDR3 is 14 residues. Germline loops: CDR1 SGHTA, CDR2 FQGNSA. The CDR3 protein is CASSQRTGLGEQYF. The CDR3 DNA reads TGTGCCAGCAGCCAAAGAACAGGGTTGGGCGAGCAGTACTTC.

This clone was observed once. This chain links TRBV7-3 with TRBJ2-2; TRBD2 matches at 11 bases. The CDR3 totals 16 residues. Germline V gene lookup returns CDR1 SGHTA and CDR2 FQGTGA. V dropped 0 bases and J dropped 7; count of bases not matched to a gene: 4. The CDR3: CASSLTLAGVDGELFF. CDR3 sequence (DNA): TGTGCCAGCAGCTTAACACTAGCGGGAGTGGACGGGGAGCTGTTTTTT.

The chain employs TRBV10-3 and TRBJ1-1, with 8 bases identical to TRBD1. V trimming: 3 bases; J trimming: 4 bases; junction bases outside the gene matches: 7. The CDR3 has 15 residues. Per the germline V gene, CDR1 is ENHRY and CDR2 is SYGVKD. The DNA of the CDR3 is TGTGCCATCAGTGAAACAGGGGGTTGGGGCACTGAAGCTTTCTTT. This gives the protein CAISETGGWGTEAFF.

This rearrangement joins TRBV10-3 to TRBJ2-7; 9 bases fit TRBD1. CDR1 ENHRY and CDR2 SYGVKD come from the germline V gene. V lost 4 bases, J lost 7 bases, and 8 bases stayed unmatched. The CDR3 length is 14 residues. The CDR3 reads CAISVGQGRWEQYF. CDR3 bases: TGTGCCATCAGTGTAGGACAGGGGAGATGGGAGCAGTACTTC.

The gene calls are TRBV5-5 and TRBJ2-7; tentatively, D is TRBD2 (6 bases). V lost 4 bases and J lost 6, with 23 bases in between. CDR1 and CDR2 from the germline V gene are SGHKS and YYEKEE (reference sequence). The CDR3 is 16 residues long. The CDR3 bases are TGTGCCAGCAGCGTGGGTCTGGCTAGCGCCCGTAGCGAGCAGTACTTC. Translating it yields CASSVGLASARSEQYF.

The V and J genes are TRBV6-5 and TRBJ1-1; D may be TRBD1 (6 bases). The CDR3 consists of 16 residues. CDR1 and CDR2 from the germline V gene are MNHEY and SVGAGI. Deletions cut 1 base from V and 1 base from J, with 13 bases between. The CDR3 sequence: CASSYFRQAQNTEAFF. In nucleotides, the CDR3 is TGTGCCAGCAGTTACTTCCGACAGGCTCAGAACACTGAAGCTTTCTTT.

The chain has TRBV21-1 and TRBJ1-3. TRBV21-1 is an annotated pseudogene. The CDR3 runs 19 residues. The CDR3 spells CASSKEWLVGASPGNTIYF. The CDR3 DNA sequence: TGTGCCAGCAGCAAAGAGTGGTTGGTGGGAGCAAGCCCTGGAAACACCATATATTTT.

J is TRBJ1-1 and V is TRBV28; TRBD1 aligns across 7 bases. Trimming removed 5 bases from V and 3 bases from J; junction bases left unmatched: 9. The CDR3 sequence is 15 residues long. CDR1 is MDHEN and CDR2 is SYDVKM in the germline V gene. The CDR3, as DNA: TGTGCCAGCAGTCGGGGGGGACAGCGGGACACTGAAGCTTTCTTT. Its protein product is CASSRGGQRDTEAFF.

The chain recombines TRBV19 with TRBJ1-3; 7 bases fit TRBD1. The CDR3 totals 14 residues. The trim removed 9 bases at V and 1 base at J, leaving 6 bases unmatched. Germline CDR1 is LNHDA and CDR2 is SQIVND (reference sequence). The CDR3 DNA reads as TGTGCCAGCCGTAGGGACAGATCTGGAAACACCATATATTTT. This codes for CASRRDRSGNTIYF.

The sample holds one count of this clone. V is TRBV9 and J is TRBJ2-5, with 14 positions matching TRBD2. V was pared by 3 bases and J by 4 bases, with 5 bases of the junction left unmatched. Germline V gene lookup returns CDR1 SGDLS and CDR2 YYNGEE. The CDR3 is 16 residues long. CDR3 bases: TGTGCCAGCAGCGGACTAGCGGGAGGGGTTGGAGAGACCCAGTACTTC. Translation: CASSGLAGGVGETQYF.

This chain joins TRBV4-1 and TRBJ1-5; D unclear. Germline V CDR1 and CDR2: MGHRA, YSYEKL. Trimming shortened V by 0 bases and J by 0 bases, and 9 bases separated the two germline ends. The CDR3 length is 16 residues. Here the CDR3 DNA reads TGCGCCAGCAGCCAAGATCCGGGAAATAGCAATCAGCCCCAGCATTTT. Translation: CASSQDPGNSNQPQHF.

This sequence joins TRBV29-1 and TRBJ1-3; D is uncertain. Trimming pared 6 bases from V and 2 bases from J, leaving 11 bases between. Germline V CDR1 and CDR2: SQVTM, ANQGSEA. The CDR3 sequence is 13 residues long. In nucleotides, the CDR3 is TGCAGCGTCCTGGGAGGGACTGGAAACACCATATATTTT. Its translation: CSVLGGTGNTIYF.

As to this clone: Additional DNA sequences in this sample encode the identical CDR3. CDR3: CASSTPSSYEQYF. CDR3 DNA sequence: TGTGCCAGCAGTACCCCTAGCTCGTACGAGCAGTACTTC. The genes are TRBV6-6 and TRBJ2-7; TRBD2 might be the D (5 bases). Trimming shortened V by 5 bases and J by 4 bases, and 12 bases separated the two germline ends. The CDR3 runs 13 residues. Per the germline V gene, CDR1 is MNHNY and CDR2 is SVGAGI (reference sequence).

V is TRBV5-1 and J is TRBJ2-7; D may be TRBD2 (5 bases). Germline CDR1 SGHRS, CDR2 YFSETQ. CDR3 length equals 14 residues. The V gene lost 0 bases and the J gene lost 3 bases, with 10 bases spanning the gap. The CDR3 sequence: CASSLEGGGYEQYF. CDR3 DNA: TGCGCCAGCAGCTTGGAAGGCGGAGGCTACGAGCAGTACTTC. The whole variable domain, filled in from reference TRBV5-1 and TRBJ2-7, reads KAGVTQTPRYLIKTRGQQVTLSCSPISGHRSVSWYQQTPGQGLQFLFEYFSETQRNKGNFPGRFSGRQFSNSRSEMNVSTLELGDSALYLCASSLEGGGYEQYFGPGTRLTVT.

The gene calls are TRBV19 and TRBJ2-2; D is perhaps TRBD2 (5 bases). V lost 3 bases and J 7 bases, leaving 12 bases between the germline ends. The length of the CDR3 is 14 residues. Germline V lookup: CDR1 LNHDA, CDR2 SQIVND (reference sequence). The DNA for the CDR3 is TGTGCCAGTAGTATGGTGAGGGTGAACGGGGAGCTGTTTTTT. This gives the protein CASSMVRVNGELFF.

The V gene is TRBV6-5, the J gene TRBJ1-1, with 9 positions matching TRBD1. The length of the CDR3 is 14 residues. Germline V gene data show CDR1 as MNHEY and CDR2 as SVGAGI. J gave up 1 base and V 6 bases, and 3 bases lay outside the gene matches. The CDR3 sequence is CASRRQGGNTEAFF. The CDR3 DNA is TGTGCCAGCAGACGACAGGGGGGGAACACTGAAGCTTTCTTT.

The chain carries TRBV3-1 (or the pseudogene TRBV3-2) and TRBJ2-6; no clear D gene. Trimming cost V 4 bases and J 8 bases, with 9 bases left between them. The CDR3 runs to 13 residues. Germline V gene data show CDR1 as LGHDT and CDR2 as YNNKEL (reference sequence). CDR3 residues: CASSPVSPNVLTF. The CDR3 DNA sequence: TGTGCCAGCAGCCCAGTCTCGCCCAACGTCCTGACTTTC.

This rearrangement joins TRBV28 to TRBJ1-1; TRBD1 might be the D (5 bases). The CDR3 has 13 amino acids. Germline CDR1 and CDR2: MDHEN and SYDVKM. Trimming pared 8 bases from V and 1 base from J, leaving 11 bases between. The DNA for the CDR3 is TGTGCCAGCTGGGTAGGGGCGAACACTGAAGCTTTCTTT. Its protein is CASWVGANTEAFF.

The chain has TRBV28 and TRBJ1-6; weak D call: TRBD1 (6 bases). V was clipped by 6 bases and J by 6 bases, with 18 bases between them. The germline CDR1 and CDR2 sequences are MDHEN and SYDVKM. The CDR3 totals 16 residues. Here the CDR3 DNA reads TGTGCCAGCAGACCTACGGGACACTCGATTAATTCACCCCTCCACTTT. Protein sequence: CASRPTGHSINSPLHF.

The chain employs TRBV29-1 and TRBJ2-1, with D maybe TRBD1 (5 bases). Germline lookup yields CDR1 SQVTM and CDR2 ANQGSEA. Trimming stripped 2 bases from V and 12 bases from J, with 8 bases between. There are 10 residues in the CDR3. CDR3 sequence (DNA): TGCAGCGTTGAAACTGGGGCGCAGTTCTTC. This codes for CSVETGAQFF.

The chain has TRBV9 and TRBJ1-4, with D maybe TRBD1 (6 bases). Germline V gives CDR1 SGDLS, CDR2 YYNGEE. The germline V and J ends were trimmed by 9 bases and 0 bases, with 18 bases remaining between them. There are 16 residues in the CDR3. The CDR3 spells CATTGGGKSTNEKLFF. DNA for the CDR3: TGTGCCACAACAGGTGGGGGCAAATCAACTAATGAAAAACTGTTTTTT.

The chain couples TRBV4-3 to TRBJ1-4; 8 bases agree with TRBD1. The germline V gene encodes CDR1 LGHNA and CDR2 YSLEER. CDR3 length: 14 amino acids. The ends lost 5 bases at V and 7 bases at J; junction bases unmatched: 6. The CDR3 bases are TGCGCCAGCAGCGGGGGGACAGGAAGTGAAAAACTGTTTTTT. It is translated as CASSGGTGSEKLFF.

The chain joins TRBV5-8 to TRBJ2-5, with TRBD2 identical over 14 bases. The CDR3 is 16 residues long. The germline V gene encodes CDR1 SGHTS and CDR2 YDEGEE. The J segment lost 5 bases and the V segment lost 3 bases, leaving 6 bases of the junction unmatched. CDR3 nucleotides: TGTGCCAGCAGCTCGGGGACTAGCGGGAGTAGGGAGACCCAGTACTTC. Amino acids: CASSSGTSGSRETQYF.